Listed below are T cell receptor beta chains from one sample, sequenced in a study of blood T cell repertoires in COVID-19. Clones were read by immunoSEQ multiplex PCR, and TCRdb kept only the in-frame ones, dropping some. The repertoire holds about 250,000 clones, with 84% as singletons. Sequencing was performed on peripheral blood. Receptors originate from a man aged 50 to 60 with acute or convalescent COVID-19. CDR3s include the opening cysteine and the closing phenylalanine or tryptophan. Fields, in order: CDR3 length, J gene, clone size, D gene, V gene, CDR3 DNA, CDR3 protein. The D gene is left open where the match is weak. Size is omitted from some rows. Given values are once, few, many or a class for expanded clones.

14,TRBJ2-7,.,.,TRBV21-1,TGTGCCAGCAGCAAAGCAATCAGGGTCCACGAGCAGTACTTC,CASSKAIRVHEQYF
15,TRBJ2-5,.,.,TRBV7-9,TGTGCCAGCAGCCCCGGGACAACCAGTCGGGAGACCCAGTACTTC,CASSPGTTSRETQYF
18,TRBJ2-5,.,TRBD2,TRBV5-6,TGTGCCAGCAGCTCCCGGGGAGCGGGAGGGTTGAGCGGAGAGACCCAGTACTTC,CASSSRGAGGLSGETQYF
13,TRBJ2-3,.,TRBD2,TRBV6-5,TGTGCCAGCAGACCGGGGGGACCAGATACGCAGTATTTT,CASRPGGPDTQYF
13,TRBJ1-1,.,.,TRBV7-6,TGTGCCAGCAGCTTGGGGAGGAACACTGAAGCTTTCTTT,CASSLGRNTEAFF
11,TRBJ1-2,.,.,TRBV12-3/TRBV12-4,TGTGCCAGCAGTACCCTATATGGCTACACCTTC,CASSTLYGYTF
13,TRBJ2-4,.,.,TRBV12-3/TRBV12-4,TGTGCCAGCACCATGGGCGAGAGGGCCATTCAGTACTTC,CASTMGERAIQYF
13,TRBJ1-2,once,TRBD1,TRBV3-1/TRBV3-2,TGTGCCAGCAAAGACAGGGGACGGCATGGCTACACCTTC,CASKDRGRHGYTF
14,TRBJ2-1,.,TRBD2,TRBV6-6,TGTGCCAGCGGGGAGGGACTAGTGTACAATGAGCAGTTCTTC,CASGEGLVYNEQFF
17,TRBJ2-5,.,.,TRBV10-3,TGTGCCATCAGTGAGGAGGAGGGCACAATCATTCGGGAGACCCAGTACTTC,CAISEEEGTIIRETQYF
16,TRBJ2-7,.,.,TRBV5-1,TGCGCCAGCAGAAACCCGATTTTCCAGGGTTCCTACGAGCAGTACTTC,CASRNPIFQGSYEQYF
13,TRBJ2-7,.,.,TRBV5-5,TGTGCCAGCAGCTTGGGAGGGCGGGTCGAGCAGTACTTC,CASSLGGRVEQYF
13,TRBJ2-2,once,.,TRBV9,TGTGCCAGCAGCGTTGTATCTCCCGGGGAGCTGTTTTTT,CASSVVSPGELFF
12,TRBJ1-1,.,.,TRBV3-1/TRBV3-2,TGTGCCAGCAGCGTTACAGGGTCTGAAGCTTTCTTT,CASSVTGSEAFF
14,TRBJ2-1,.,.,TRBV9,TGTGCCAGCAGCGTAGACGCGGCTTACAATGAGCAGTTCTTC,CASSVDAAYNEQFF
13,TRBJ1-4,.,.,TRBV7-9,TGTGCCAGCAGCTTACCGCAGGGGGAAAAACTGTTTTTT,CASSLPQGEKLFF
15,TRBJ1-2,.,.,TRBV11-2,TGTGCCAGCAGCTTAGAAAGGCGGGCTAACTATGGCTACACCTTC,CASSLERRANYGYTF
18,TRBJ2-1,.,TRBD2,TRBV4-1,TGCGCCAGCAGCCAACGAACTAGCGGGACTAGCTCCTACAATGAGCAGTTCTTC,CASSQRTSGTSSYNEQFF
16,TRBJ2-3,.,TRBD1,TRBV14,TGTGCCAGCAGCCCTCTGACAGGGGGCGGCACAGATACGCAGTATTTT,CASSPLTGGGTDTQYF
13,TRBJ2-2,.,.,TRBV5-1,TGCGCCAGCAGCTTGGAGAGCACCGGGGAGCTGTTTTTT,CASSLESTGELFF
13,TRBJ1-2,.,TRBD1,TRBV6-1,TGTGCCAGCAGTGAATGGGACAGCTATGGCTACACCTTC,CASSEWDSYGYTF
15,TRBJ2-3,.,.,TRBV7-3,TGTGCCAGCAGCTTCGGACGGACAAGCACAGATACGCAGTATTTT,CASSFGRTSTDTQYF
15,TRBJ2-7,.,.,TRBV15,TGTGCCACCAGCAGAGATCTGAGGAACCCCTACGAGCAGTACTTC,CATSRDLRNPYEQYF
13,TRBJ1-1,.,TRBD1,TRBV2,TGTGCCGGTAATGACAGGGGCCTAGGTGAAGCTTTCTTT,CAGNDRGLGEAFF
12,TRBJ2-7,.,.,TRBV3-1/TRBV3-2,TGTGCCAGCGCGGCGACCCGCGGCGAGCAGTACTTC,CASAATRGEQYF
19,TRBJ2-7,.,TRBD2,TRBV18,TGTGCCAGCTCACCACCGATTCGACGGGGGGGAACGGGAAGCTACGAGCAGTACTTC,CASSPPIRRGGTGSYEQYF
16,TRBJ2-2,.,TRBD2,TRBV6-4,TGTGCCAGCAGGCAACAACCTAGCGGGAACACCGGGGAGCTGTTTTTT,CASRQQPSGNTGELFF
12,TRBJ1-2,few,TRBD1,TRBV28,TGTGCCAGCAGTTCAGGGGGCTTAGGCTACACCTTC,CASSSGGLGYTF
14,TRBJ2-5,.,TRBD1,TRBV5-4,TGTGCCAGCAGCAGGGACAGGGATCAAGAGACCCAGTACTTC,CASSRDRDQETQYF
15,TRBJ1-4,.,TRBD1,TRBV18,TGTGCCAGCTCAGAAGGGACAGCAACTAATGAAAAACTGTTTTTT,CASSEGTATNEKLFF
15,TRBJ1-4,.,.,TRBV4-1,TGCGCCAGCAGCGAAGTGTGGGGGCTCGGTGAAAAACTGTTTTTT,CASSEVWGLGEKLFF
12,TRBJ1-4,.,.,TRBV30,TGTGCCTGGAGTGGGGGAGGTGAAAAACTGTTTTTT,CAWSGGGEKLFF
14,TRBJ1-2,.,TRBD1,TRBV27,TGTGCCAGCAGTTTATCACAGGGGGTCTATGGCTACACCTTC,CASSLSQGVYGYTF
18,TRBJ2-1,.,TRBD1,TRBV4-2,TGTGCCAGCAGCCAACCGCGACAGGGGCTCCAGTCTTACAATGAGCAGTTCTTC,CASSQPRQGLQSYNEQFF
13,TRBJ1-2,.,TRBD1,TRBV7-9,TGTGCCAGCAGCTTAAAGGGGGCCTATGGCTACACCTTC,CASSLKGAYGYTF
16,TRBJ1-1,few,.,TRBV3-1/TRBV3-2,TGTGCCAGCAGCCAAGATCGTAAAGGGGGGAACACTGAAGCTTTCTTT,CASSQDRKGGNTEAFF